The rows below give T cell receptor beta chains drawn from one sample of a study of beta chain features in type 1 diabetes. Libraries were prepared by immunoSEQ multiplex PCR; TCRdb keeps only in-frame clonotypes and omits some of them. Of 900,000 or so clones in the sample, roughly a sixth were seen once. Sequenced: naive CD4+ T cells from blood. The receptors shown here come from a woman aged 18-29 years in good health. Both conserved end residues are part of each CDR3. A D gene is named only where the DNA matches it firmly. For some rows the clone size is stated as once, few or many, or as a class when expanded; others skip it.

NA	NA	TRBJ2-3	TRBV21-1	19	CASSKRAEGLAGETDTQYF	TGTGCCAGCAGCAAACGAGCGGAGGGACTAGCGGGAGAAACAGATACGCAGTATTTT
NA	NA	TRBJ2-1	TRBV25-1	13	CASSVATFSEQFF	TGTGCCAGCAGTGTAGCAACGTTCAGTGAGCAGTTCTTC
few	TRBD2	TRBJ2-1	TRBV7-2	15	CASSFRLAGNNEQFF	TGTGCCAGCAGCTTCCGGCTAGCGGGGAACAATGAGCAGTTCTTC
few	NA	TRBJ2-2	TRBV19	14	CASSTPGRAGELFF	TGTGCCAGTAGTACGCCAGGACGGGCCGGGGAGCTGTTTTTT
few	TRBD2	TRBJ2-1	TRBV28	16	CASSSLEGGLNNEQFF	TGTGCCAGCAGTTCGCTTGAGGGAGGGCTAAACAATGAGCAGTTCTTC
few	NA	TRBJ1-1	TRBV7-9	13	CASSRRGDTEAFF	TGTGCCAGCAGCCGAAGGGGGGACACTGAAGCTTTCTTT
NA	NA	TRBJ2-3	TRBV4-1	15	CASTRMAESTDTQYF	TGCGCCAGCACCCGGATGGCGGAGAGCACAGATACGCAGTATTTT
NA	NA	TRBJ2-1	TRBV7-9	14	CASTPGLRNNEQFF	TGTGCCAGCACCCCGGGATTAAGAAACAATGAGCAGTTCTTC
NA	NA	TRBJ2-1	TRBV4-2	15	CASSQDRPPYNEQFF	TGTGCCAGCAGCCAAGACAGGCCCCCCTACAATGAGCAGTTCTTC
few	TRBD2	TRBJ2-7	TRBV28	12	CASGGGSYEQYF	TGTGCCAGCGGGGGGGGATCCTACGAGCAGTACTTC
NA	NA	TRBJ2-3	TRBV5-4	15	CASSLVGQSTDTQYF	TGTGCCAGCAGCTTGGTTGGACAGAGCACAGATACGCAGTATTTT
few	NA	TRBJ1-5	TRBV5-1	15	CASSQTGQSNQPQHF	TGCGCCAGCAGCCAGACCGGACAGAGCAATCAGCCCCAGCATTTT
NA	NA	TRBJ1-5	TRBV29-1	12	CSVVTLGQPQHF	TGCAGCGTTGTTACTTTGGGTCAGCCCCAGCATTTT
NA	NA	TRBJ2-7	TRBV5-6	15	CASTTLGREGYEQYF	TGTGCCAGCACCACGTTAGGCAGGGAAGGGTACGAGCAGTACTTC
NA	NA	TRBJ2-4	TRBV5-4	14	CASSVNREKNIQYF	TGTGCCAGCAGCGTTAACAGGGAGAAAAACATTCAGTACTTC
NA	NA	TRBJ2-7	TRBV5-4	13	CASSADSTYEQYF	TGTGCCAGCAGCGCCGACAGTACCTACGAGCAGTACTTC
NA	TRBD1	TRBJ2-2	TRBV4-3	18	CASSQDWGQGASTGELFF	TGCGCCAGCAGCCAAGATTGGGGGCAGGGGGCGAGCACCGGGGAGCTGTTTTTT
few	TRBD1	TRBJ1-2	TRBV6-1	15	CASSEVGQGGYGYTF	TGTGCCAGCAGTGAAGTAGGACAGGGCGGCTATGGCTACACCTTC